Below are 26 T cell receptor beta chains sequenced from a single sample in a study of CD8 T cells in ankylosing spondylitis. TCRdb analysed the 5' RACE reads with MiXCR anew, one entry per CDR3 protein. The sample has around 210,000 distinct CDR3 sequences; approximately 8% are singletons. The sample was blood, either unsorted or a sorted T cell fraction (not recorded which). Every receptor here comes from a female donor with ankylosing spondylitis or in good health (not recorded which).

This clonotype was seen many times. CDR3 loop: CASSYLQGYEQYF. CDR3 nucleotides: TGTGCCAGCAGCTACCTCCAGGGATACGAGCAGTACTTC. The J gene is TRBJ2-7, the V gene TRBV11-1; tentatively, D is TRBD1 (5 bases). V shed 4 bases and J shed 4 bases, with 11 bases lying between them. This CDR3 region has 13 residues. Germline V gene sequence: CDR1 SGHAT, CDR2 FQDESV (reference sequence).

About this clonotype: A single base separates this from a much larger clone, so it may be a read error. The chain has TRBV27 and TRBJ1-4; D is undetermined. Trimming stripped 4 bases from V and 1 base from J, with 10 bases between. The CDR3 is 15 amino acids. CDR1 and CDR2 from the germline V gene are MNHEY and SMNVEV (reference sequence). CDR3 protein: CASSSQAGTNEKLFF. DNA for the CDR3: TGTGCCAGCAGTTCGCAGGCAGGAACTAATGAAAAACTGTTTTTT.

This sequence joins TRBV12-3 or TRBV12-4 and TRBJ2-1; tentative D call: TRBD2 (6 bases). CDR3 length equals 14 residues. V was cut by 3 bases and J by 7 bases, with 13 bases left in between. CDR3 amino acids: CASSFDGSVNEQFF. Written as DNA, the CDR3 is TGTGCCAGCAGTTTTGACGGGAGTGTTAATGAGCAGTTCTTC.

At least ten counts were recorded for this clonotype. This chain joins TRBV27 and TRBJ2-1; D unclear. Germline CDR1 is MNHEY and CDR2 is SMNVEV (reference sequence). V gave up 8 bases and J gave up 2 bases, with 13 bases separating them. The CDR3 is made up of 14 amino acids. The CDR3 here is CASALGRTYNEQFF. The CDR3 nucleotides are TGTGCCAGCGCGTTAGGGCGGACCTACAATGAGCAGTTCTTC.

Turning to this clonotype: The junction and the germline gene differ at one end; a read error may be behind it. This CDR3 reads CVSSQRGEAFF. The DNA for the CDR3 is TGTGTCAGCAGCCAACGTGGTGAAGCTTTCTTT. The V gene is TRBV3-1, the J gene TRBJ1-1; D is uncertain. The CDR3 covers 11 residues. Germline CDR1 and CDR2: LGHDT and YNNKEL (reference sequence).

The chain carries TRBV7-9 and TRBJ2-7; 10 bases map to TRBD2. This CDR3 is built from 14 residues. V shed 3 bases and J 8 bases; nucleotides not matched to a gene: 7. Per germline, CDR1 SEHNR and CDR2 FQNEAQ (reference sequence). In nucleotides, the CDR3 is TGTGCCAGCAGCTTCGGACTAGCGGTCGATAAGCAGTACTTC. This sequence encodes CASSFGLAVDKQYF.

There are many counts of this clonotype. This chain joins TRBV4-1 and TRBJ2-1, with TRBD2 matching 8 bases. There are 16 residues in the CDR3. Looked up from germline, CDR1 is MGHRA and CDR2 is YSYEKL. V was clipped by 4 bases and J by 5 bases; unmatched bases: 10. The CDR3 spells CASSPLGGRNDNEQFF. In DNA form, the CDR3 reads TGCGCCAGCAGCCCCCTGGGCGGGAGGAACGACAATGAGCAGTTCTTC.

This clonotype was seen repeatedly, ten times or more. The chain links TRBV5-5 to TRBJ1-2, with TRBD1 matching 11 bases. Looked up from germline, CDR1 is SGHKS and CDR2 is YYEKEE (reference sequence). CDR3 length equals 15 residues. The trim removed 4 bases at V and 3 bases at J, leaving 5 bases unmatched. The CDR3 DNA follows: TGTGCCAGCAGCGGGGGACAGGGGGTTTACTATGGCTACACCTTC. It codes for CASSGGQGVYYGYTF.

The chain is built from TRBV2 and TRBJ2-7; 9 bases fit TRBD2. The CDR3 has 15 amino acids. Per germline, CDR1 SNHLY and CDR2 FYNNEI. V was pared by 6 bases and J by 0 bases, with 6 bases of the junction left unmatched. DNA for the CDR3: TGTGCCAGCAGATTAGCGGGAGTCCCCTCCTACGAGCAGTACTTC. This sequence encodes CASRLAGVPSYEQYF.

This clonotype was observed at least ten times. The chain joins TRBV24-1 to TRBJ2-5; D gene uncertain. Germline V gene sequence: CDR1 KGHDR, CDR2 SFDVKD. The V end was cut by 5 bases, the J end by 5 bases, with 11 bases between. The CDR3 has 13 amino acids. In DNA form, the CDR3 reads TGTGCCACCAGTGGTCGCTCCTCCGAGACCCAGTACTTC. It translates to CATSGRSSETQYF.

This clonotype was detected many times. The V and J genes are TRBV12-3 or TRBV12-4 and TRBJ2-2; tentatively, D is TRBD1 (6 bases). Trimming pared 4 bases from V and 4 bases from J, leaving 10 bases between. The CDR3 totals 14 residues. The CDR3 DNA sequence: TGTGCCAGCAGTTCCCGGGACACCACCGGGGAGCTGTTTTTT. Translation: CASSSRDTTGELFF.

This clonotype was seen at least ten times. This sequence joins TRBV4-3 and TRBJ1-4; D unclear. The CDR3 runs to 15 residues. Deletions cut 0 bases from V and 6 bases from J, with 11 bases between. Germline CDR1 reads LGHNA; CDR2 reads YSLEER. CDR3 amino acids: CASSQDRRGDEKLFF. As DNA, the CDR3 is TGCGCCAGCAGCCAAGATCGGCGCGGAGATGAAAAACTGTTTTTT.

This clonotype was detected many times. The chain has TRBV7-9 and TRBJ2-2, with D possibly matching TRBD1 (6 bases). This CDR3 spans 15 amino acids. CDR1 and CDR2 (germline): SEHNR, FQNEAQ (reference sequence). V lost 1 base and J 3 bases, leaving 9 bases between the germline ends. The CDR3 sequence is CASSLGGGDTGELFF. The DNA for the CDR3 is TGTGCCAGCAGCTTAGGAGGGGGTGACACCGGGGAGCTGTTTTTT.

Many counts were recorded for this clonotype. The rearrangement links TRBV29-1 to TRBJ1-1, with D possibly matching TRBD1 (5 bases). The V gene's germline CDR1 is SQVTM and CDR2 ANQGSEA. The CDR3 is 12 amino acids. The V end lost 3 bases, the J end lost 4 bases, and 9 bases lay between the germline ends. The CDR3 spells CSVDLGGTEAFF. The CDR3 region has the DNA TGCAGCGTTGATCTGGGGGGCACTGAAGCTTTCTTT.

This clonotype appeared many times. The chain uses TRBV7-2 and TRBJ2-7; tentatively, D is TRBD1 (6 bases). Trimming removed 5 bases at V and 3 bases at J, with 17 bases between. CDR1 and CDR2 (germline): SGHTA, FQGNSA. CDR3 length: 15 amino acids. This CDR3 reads CASSPALDRLYEQYF. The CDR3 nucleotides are TGTGCCAGCAGCCCCGCCCTGGACAGACTCTACGAGCAGTACTTC. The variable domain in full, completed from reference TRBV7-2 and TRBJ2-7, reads GAGVSQSPSNKVTEKGKDVELRCDPISGHTALYWYRQSLGQGLEFLIYFQGNSAPDKSGLPSDRFSAERTGGSVSTLTIQRTQQEDSAVYLCASSPALDRLYEQYFGPGTRLTVT.

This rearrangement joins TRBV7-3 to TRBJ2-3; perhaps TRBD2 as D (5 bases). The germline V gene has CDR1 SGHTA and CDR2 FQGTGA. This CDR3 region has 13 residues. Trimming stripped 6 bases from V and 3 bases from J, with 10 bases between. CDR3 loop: CASSRESTDTQYF. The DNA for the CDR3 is TGTGCCAGCAGTCGGGAAAGTACAGATACGCAGTATTTT.

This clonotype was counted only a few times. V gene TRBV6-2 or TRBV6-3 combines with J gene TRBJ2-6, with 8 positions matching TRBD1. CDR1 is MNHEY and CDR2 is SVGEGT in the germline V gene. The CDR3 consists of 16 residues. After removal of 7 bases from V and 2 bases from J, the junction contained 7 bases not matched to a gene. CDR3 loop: CASKTGASTGANVLTF. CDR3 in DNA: TGTGCCAGCAAGACAGGGGCCAGTACTGGGGCCAACGTCCTGACTTTC.

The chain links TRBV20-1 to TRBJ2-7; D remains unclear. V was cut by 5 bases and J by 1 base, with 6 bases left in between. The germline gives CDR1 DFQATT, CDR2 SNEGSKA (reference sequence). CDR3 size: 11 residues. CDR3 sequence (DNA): TGCAGTGCTGCTGCTTCCTACGAGCAGTACTTC. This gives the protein CSAAASYEQYF.

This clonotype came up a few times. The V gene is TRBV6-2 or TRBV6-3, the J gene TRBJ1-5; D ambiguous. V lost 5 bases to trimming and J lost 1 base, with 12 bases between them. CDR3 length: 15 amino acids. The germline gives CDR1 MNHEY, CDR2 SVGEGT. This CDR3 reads CASSDPIGSNQPQHF. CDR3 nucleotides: TGTGCCAGCAGTGACCCGATTGGAAGCAATCAGCCCCAGCATTTT.

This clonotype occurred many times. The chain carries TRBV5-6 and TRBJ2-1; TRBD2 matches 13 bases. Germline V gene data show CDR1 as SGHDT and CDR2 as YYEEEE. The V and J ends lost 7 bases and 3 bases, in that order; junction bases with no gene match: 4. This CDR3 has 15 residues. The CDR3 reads CASAGTSGNYNEQFF. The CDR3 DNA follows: TGTGCCAGCGCCGGGACTAGCGGGAACTACAATGAGCAGTTCTTC.

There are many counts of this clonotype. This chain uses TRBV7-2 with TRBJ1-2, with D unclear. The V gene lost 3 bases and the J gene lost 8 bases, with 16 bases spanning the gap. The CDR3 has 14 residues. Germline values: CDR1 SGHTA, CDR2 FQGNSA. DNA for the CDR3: TGTGCCAGCAGCTTTATGGGGAGCTCTAGGGGCTACACCTTC. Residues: CASSFMGSSRGYTF.

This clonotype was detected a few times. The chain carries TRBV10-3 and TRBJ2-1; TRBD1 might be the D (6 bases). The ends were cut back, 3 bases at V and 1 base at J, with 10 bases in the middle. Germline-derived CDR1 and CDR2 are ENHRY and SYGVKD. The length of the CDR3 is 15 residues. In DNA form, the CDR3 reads TGTGCCATCAGTGATGAAGGGACATCCTACAATGAGCAGTTCTTC. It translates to CAISDEGTSYNEQFF.

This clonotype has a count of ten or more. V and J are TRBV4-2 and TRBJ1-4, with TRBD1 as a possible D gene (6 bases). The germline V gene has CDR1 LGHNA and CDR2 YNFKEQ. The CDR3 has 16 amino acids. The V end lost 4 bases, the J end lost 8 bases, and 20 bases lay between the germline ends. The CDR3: CASSLQKDLGGEKLFF. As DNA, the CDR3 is TGTGCCAGCAGCCTTCAGAAGGACCTTGGGGGCGAAAAACTGTTTTTT.

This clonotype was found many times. CDR3 sequence (DNA): TGCGCCAGCAGCTACGCAGGAGGCTACACCTTC. Amino acid sequence: CASSYAGGYTF. The chain joins TRBV5-1 to TRBJ1-2; no firm D call. This CDR3 comprises 11 residues. CDR1 and CDR2 (germline): SGHRS, YFSETQ. Trimming left V 3 bases short and J 8 bases short, with 8 bases between.

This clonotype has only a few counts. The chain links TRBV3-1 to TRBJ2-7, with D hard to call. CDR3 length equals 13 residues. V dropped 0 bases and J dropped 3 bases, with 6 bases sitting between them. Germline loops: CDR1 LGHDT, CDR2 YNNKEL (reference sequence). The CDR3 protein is CASSQDIGYEQYF. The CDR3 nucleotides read TGTGCCAGCAGCCAAGATATCGGCTACGAGCAGTACTTC.

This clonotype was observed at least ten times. CDR3 protein: CASSQDYGANVLTF. The CDR3 DNA reads TGTGCCAGCAGCCAGGACTATGGGGCCAACGTCCTGACTTTC. The rearrangement uses TRBV3-1 and TRBJ2-6, with D perhaps matching TRBD2 (6 bases). Germline values: CDR1 LGHDT, CDR2 YNNKEL (reference sequence). The ends were cut back, 3 bases at V and 3 bases at J, with 6 bases in the middle. This CDR3 is 14 amino acids long.